Listed here are 7 T cell receptor beta chains from one sample, sequenced in a study of cytomegalovirus exposure and HLA in healthy donors. Use of 60 Vbeta and 13 Jbeta primers characterized the PCR. Only in-frame clones appear in the TCRdb table, and some are missing; sequencing was by immunoSEQ multiplex PCR. In the table there are 130,000 or so clones, over 8% of which are singletons. Sequencing input: PBMCs. The source is a man aged 35-49 years in good health and CMV-seronegative.

Worth noting for this clone: Within the sample, other DNA sequences also encode this same CDR3. The V gene is TRBV15, the J gene TRBJ2-7, with 7 bases identical to TRBD1. Germline values: CDR1 LNHNV, CDR2 YYDKDF (reference sequence). With V trimmed by 0 bases and J by 4 bases, 0 bases remained unmatched. The CDR3 contains 13 residues. CDR3 coding DNA: TGTGCCACCAGCAGAGACAGGGGGTACGAGCAGTACTTC. Amino acids: CATSRDRGYEQYF.

The V and J genes are TRBV9 and TRBJ2-7; D is possibly TRBD1 (5 bases). V lost 0 bases and J 5 bases, leaving 12 bases between the germline ends. The CDR3 is 14 residues long. Germline loops: CDR1 SGDLS, CDR2 YYNGEE. CDR3 nucleotide sequence: TGTGCCAGCAGCGTAGGCGTCCTGGGGCACGAGCAGTACTTC. Protein sequence: CASSVGVLGHEQYF.

The chain couples TRBV18 to TRBJ2-5; D perhaps matches TRBD2 (6 bases). The germline V and J ends were trimmed by 4 bases and 11 bases, with 17 bases remaining between them. The CDR3 has 13 residues. Germline CDR1 is KGHSH and CDR2 is LQKENI. The CDR3 spells CASSLVADKEQYF. The DNA for the CDR3 is TGTGCCAGCTCACTAGTAGCGGACAAGGAGCAGTACTTC.

This clone was found a few times. The V gene is TRBV6-5, the J gene TRBJ2-7; D perhaps matches TRBD2 (5 bases). This CDR3 region has 14 residues. Trimming removed 6 bases at V and 7 bases at J, with 19 bases between. Germline assignment: CDR1 MNHEY and CDR2 SVGAGI. CDR3 nucleotide sequence: TGTGCCAGCAGGCGGACTCGGGCAGTGGGAGAGCAGTACTTC. Encoded protein: CASRRTRAVGEQYF.

There are a few counts of this clone. The chain carries TRBV6-6 and TRBJ1-5; possible D gene TRBD1, 5 bases. CDR1 is MNHNY, CDR2 SVGAGI, per germline (reference sequence). This CDR3 comprises 13 residues. The V end lost 1 base, the J end lost 5 bases, and 6 bases lay between the germline ends. The CDR3 nucleotides are TGTGCCAGCAGTTACTTGACAGATCAGCCCCAGCATTTT. Protein sequence: CASSYLTDQPQHF.

This clone was found a few times. The V call is TRBV9, the J call TRBJ1-2, with D possibly matching TRBD1 (5 bases). V was cut by 4 bases and J by 4 bases, with 23 bases left in between. The CDR3 runs to 17 residues. Germline-derived CDR1 and CDR2 are SGDLS and YYNGEE. CDR3 coding DNA: TGTGCCAGCAGCCCCCTCCACAGGTTGGGGCAAGGCTATGGCTACACCTTC. It translates to CASSPLHRLGQGYGYTF.

This clone was seen only a few times. V usage is TRBV6-1 and J usage is TRBJ1-1, with 7 bases that match TRBD1. CDR3 length equals 14 residues. The V gene's germline CDR1 is MNHNS and CDR2 SASEGT. V trimming: 6 bases; J trimming: 5 bases; junction bases outside the gene matches: 9. The CDR3, as DNA: TGTGCCAGCAGCCCCCGACAGGGAGAAACTGAAGCTTTCTTT. Its translation is CASSPRQGETEAFF.